The rows below give T cell receptor beta chains drawn from one sample of a study of tumor-infiltrating lymphocytes in localized non-small cell lung cancer. This table comes from immunoSEQ multiplex PCR, and its TCRdb copy is limited to in-frame clones, with some not included. Altogether more than 10,000 clones are present, around 85% being singletons, with the ten largest covering about 4%. The sample comprised uninvolved lung tissue not adjacent to the tumor. The receptors come from a human donor with non-small cell lung cancer. Each CDR3 is given with its conserved first and last residue. Each record gives: J gene, D gene, V gene, CDR3 protein. D genes are given only for firm matches.

>TRBJ2-1|NA|TRBV29-1
CSVEGRNYYNEQFF
>TRBJ1-2|TRBD1|TRBV5-4
CASSLWDRENYGYTF
>TRBJ2-1|NA|TRBV11-2
CASSLAFNEQFF
>TRBJ1-2|TRBD1|TRBV25-1
CASSERLGGTGGYTF
>TRBJ1-2|TRBD1|TRBV29-1
CSVADREDGYTF
>TRBJ2-7|NA|TRBV30
CAWSVWPPGREQYF
>TRBJ2-1|NA|TRBV30
CAWAPGDNEQFF
>TRBJ1-2|NA|TRBV28
CASSLGKLGGFGYGYTF
>TRBJ1-4|NA|TRBV18
CASSPAGTNEKLFF
>TRBJ1-1|TRBD1|TRBV29-1
CSVEKPDRGSTEAFF
>TRBJ2-3|NA|TRBV30
CAWKFSIDPPAGTDTQYF
>TRBJ1-6|NA|TRBV7-3
CASSLTGDSYNSPLHF
>TRBJ1-2|NA|TRBV5-4
CASSSVVGDGYTF
>TRBJ1-3|TRBD1|TRBV6-1
CASILGTGTGNTIYF
>TRBJ2-1|TRBD2|TRBV7-6
CASSLAGGPGNEQFF
>TRBJ2-3|TRBD1|TRBV7-8
CASSLAFGQGTDTQYF
>TRBJ1-2|TRBD1|TRBV10-3
CAAGQDGYTF
>TRBJ1-2|NA|TRBV21-1
CASSKRGGGYTF
>TRBJ1-1|NA|TRBV7-2
CASSTEGWGTEAFF
>TRBJ1-6|NA|TRBV28
CASTHDQGGNSPLHF
>TRBJ1-4|NA|TRBV2
CASSDLGSTNEKLFF
>TRBJ1-1|NA|TRBV27
CASSSWATNLDEAFF
>TRBJ2-7|NA|TRBV7-9
CASSSDGVAEQYF
>TRBJ1-2|NA|TRBV28
CASSSSGRNLYGYTF
>TRBJ1-4|TRBD1|TRBV5-5
CASSLDGTGVEKLFF
>TRBJ2-1|NA|TRBV6-5
CASSYSRYNEQFF
>TRBJ1-5|NA|TRBV6-1
CASSSNQPQHF
>TRBJ2-1|NA|TRBV2
CASGTPEEVQYNEQFF
>TRBJ2-7|NA|TRBV10-2
CASSDRSYEQYF
>TRBJ2-6|TRBD1|TRBV29-1
CSVPGQGGVSGANVLTF
>TRBJ2-3|NA|TRBV5-4
CASRTGTQDTQYF
>TRBJ1-4|NA|TRBV6-1
CASMGATTNEKLFF
>TRBJ1-5|NA|TRBV4-1
CASSPTRGTSNQPQHF
>TRBJ2-7|NA|TRBV10-3
CAIKLAGDHNEQYF
>TRBJ2-7|TRBD2|TRBV4-2
CASSPTSGSAYEQYF
>TRBJ1-2|NA|TRBV10-3
CAISPDGPDRDGYTF
>TRBJ1-6|TRBD1|TRBV7-9
CASSFGQGGSPLHF
>TRBJ1-2|TRBD1|TRBV29-1
CSVRGPQGANNYGYTF
>TRBJ1-1|TRBD1|TRBV10-3
CAIRTGGQGNTEAFF
>TRBJ1-4|NA|TRBV18
CASSPSRDNEKLFF
>TRBJ2-5|NA|TRBV2
CASIGRGETQYF
>TRBJ2-2|TRBD1|TRBV27
CASSRDRGTGELFF
>TRBJ1-5|NA|TRBV27
CASRRSYSNQPQHF
>TRBJ1-1|NA|TRBV18
CASSPPGYTEAFF
>TRBJ2-5|NA|TRBV13
CASSLLGQETQYF
>TRBJ2-2|TRBD1|TRBV5-6
CASSFPDREATGELFF
>TRBJ2-7|TRBD1|TRBV18
CASSLTGGYEQYF